The 2 T cell receptor beta chains in this list originate from one sample, sequenced in a study of cytomegalovirus exposure and HLA in healthy donors. The PCR ran on 60 Vbeta and 13 Jbeta primers. TCRdb's copy holds only in-frame clones and misses some; the assay was immunoSEQ multiplex PCR. This sample has under 200,000 clones, with around 79% found just once. Sequencing was done on a sample of PBMCs. All receptors derive from a male donor in good health and CMV-seropositive.

Remarks on this clone: The junction shows a germline mismatch at one end, possibly a read error. Different DNA sequences within this sample yield the same CDR3. This chain links TRBV7-2 with TRBJ1-1; 10 bases fit TRBD1. The CDR3 has 15 amino acids. Germline values: CDR1 SGHTA, CDR2 FQGNSA. The CDR3 nucleotides read TGTGCCAGCAGCTTTATCGACAGGGGGCTCGCTGAGGCTTTCTTT. It encodes CASSFIDRGLAEAFF.

The rearrangement links TRBV7-8 to TRBJ1-1; D is ambiguous. The germline V and J ends were trimmed by 5 bases and 1 base, with 11 bases remaining between them. Germline V gene lookup returns CDR1 SGHVS and CDR2 FQNEAQ. This CDR3 has 14 amino acids. The CDR3 nucleotides are TGTGCCAGCAGCACCGTAGAATGGAACACTGAAGCTTTCTTT. Translation: CASSTVEWNTEAFF.